Shown below are 9 T cell receptor beta chains from a single sample sequenced in a study of blood T cell repertoires in COVID-19. Clones were read by immunoSEQ multiplex PCR, and TCRdb kept only the in-frame ones, dropping some. The sample lists around 260,000 clones, around four fifths occurring once. The sample taken for sequencing was peripheral blood. The receptors come from a man aged 60 to 69 with acute or convalescent COVID-19.

The chain combines TRBV28 with TRBJ2-5; 7 nucleotides align to TRBD1. From germline, CDR1 is MDHEN and CDR2 SYDVKM. CDR3 length: 14 residues. Trimming cost V 5 bases and J 5 bases; bases outside gene matches: 8. CDR3 protein: CASSPGDSWETQYF. The CDR3 bases are TGTGCCAGCAGTCCAGGGGACAGCTGGGAGACCCAGTACTTC.

The chain has TRBV19 and TRBJ2-2; 9 bases align to TRBD1. CDR3 length: 15 residues. The V and J ends lost 7 bases and 4 bases, in that order; junction bases with no gene match: 7. Germline CDR1 LNHDA, CDR2 SQIVND (reference sequence). Written as DNA, the CDR3 is TGTGCCAGTAAACCCGGGACAGGGCCCACCGGGGAGCTGTTTTTT. Its protein is CASKPGTGPTGELFF. The full variable domain, in which reference TRBV19 and TRBJ2-2 provide the parts outside the CDR3, is DGGITQSPKYLFRKEGQNVTLSCEQNLNHDAMYWYRQDPGQGLRLIYYSQIVNDFQKGDIAEGYSVSREKKESFPLTVTSAQKNPTAFYLCASKPGTGPTGELFFGEGSRLTVL.

The rearrangement uses TRBV5-1 and TRBJ2-2, with a tentative D call TRBD2 (6 bases). Trimming cost V 2 bases and J 7 bases, with 18 bases left between them. The germline gives CDR1 SGHRS, CDR2 YFSETQ. This CDR3 has 16 amino acids. The chain's CDR3 is CASSLSTSMWGGELFF. CDR3 nucleotides: TGCGCCAGCAGCTTATCAACTAGCATGTGGGGCGGGGAGCTGTTTTTT.

The chain recombines TRBV29-1 with TRBJ2-7; D might be TRBD1 (6 bases). V lost 4 bases and J lost 3, with 10 bases in between. This CDR3 is built from 12 residues. Germline V gene data show CDR1 as SQVTM and CDR2 as ANQGSEA. The chain's CDR3 is CSVVDSLYEQYF. Written as DNA, the CDR3 is TGCAGCGTTGTGGACAGTCTCTACGAGCAGTACTTC.

The V call is TRBV9, the J call TRBJ1-3; 8 bases align to TRBD1. Germline V gene data show CDR1 as SGDLS and CDR2 as YYNGEE. The CDR3 loop spans 16 amino acids. After removal of 3 bases from V and 2 bases from J, the junction contained 7 bases not matched to a gene. The CDR3: CASSAAQGGPGNTIYF. The CDR3 DNA reads as TGTGCCAGCAGCGCCGCACAGGGGGGACCTGGAAACACCATATATTTT.

The chain is built from TRBV2 and TRBJ2-5; 10 nucleotides line up with TRBD1. This CDR3 region has 15 residues. CDR1 and CDR2 (germline): SNHLY, FYNNEI. V lost 3 bases, J lost 5 bases, and 6 bases stayed unmatched. CDR3 DNA: TGTGCCAGCAGTGACGGACAGGGGGATCGGGAGACCCAGTACTTC. This sequence encodes CASSDGQGDRETQYF. The full variable domain, completed using reference TRBV2 and TRBJ2-5, is EPEVTQTPSHQVTQMGQEVILRCVPISNHLYFYWYRQILGQKVEFLVSFYNNEISEKSEIFDDQFSVERPDGSNFTLKIRSTKLEDSAMYFCASSDGQGDRETQYFGPGTRLLVL.

The chain employs TRBV3-1 (or the pseudogene TRBV3-2) and TRBJ2-7, with D maybe TRBD1 (6 bases). CDR1 is LGHDT and CDR2 is YNNKEL in the germline V gene (reference sequence). The CDR3 length is 12 residues. V dropped 5 bases and J dropped 5 bases, with 10 bases sitting between them. Here the CDR3 DNA reads TGTGCCAGCAGCTTCCACAGGGACGAGCAGTACTTC. Protein sequence: CASSFHRDEQYF.

The chain employs TRBV6-5 and TRBJ2-1; 8 bases line up with TRBD2. V was pared by 0 bases and J by 8 bases, with 6 bases of the junction left unmatched. The CDR3 covers 15 residues. CDR1 MNHEY and CDR2 SVGAGI come from the germline V gene. As DNA, the CDR3 is TGTGCCAGCAGTTACTCGACGCTAGCGGGTTATGAGCAGTTCTTC. This codes for CASSYSTLAGYEQFF.

The chain combines TRBV7-3 with TRBJ2-1; TRBD1 agrees at 7 bases. The CDR3 sequence is 15 residues long. V shed 5 bases, J shed 2 bases, and the junction held 6 bases outside the gene matches. The germline gives CDR1 SGHTA, CDR2 FQGTGA. CDR3 sequence (DNA): TGTGCCAGCAGCCCCGGGACAGCCCCCTACAATGAGCAGTTCTTC. This codes for CASSPGTAPYNEQFF.